These T cell receptor beta chains were read from a single sample in a study of blood T cell repertoires in COVID-19. Repertoires were generated with immunoSEQ multiplex PCR, while TCRdb's copy carries only in-frame clones and drops some. The repertoire consists of around 340,000 clones, with about nine tenths occurring once and the leading ten covering approximately 1%. Sequences were obtained from PBMCs or T cells enriched from blood (not recorded which). The receptors were sampled from a woman between 25 and 40 years old who had been exposed to COVID-19. Both conserved end residues are part of each CDR3.

v_gene	j_gene	CDR3aa
TRBV27	TRBJ2-1	CASSSFYNEQFF
TRBV5-5	TRBJ2-7	CASSLAYGQHYEQYF
TRBV3-1/TRBV3-2	TRBJ2-1	CASSPQGDNEQFF
TRBV11-2	TRBJ2-7	CASSFVTGGYEQYF
TRBV9	TRBJ1-3	CASSAGSGNTIYF
TRBV6-1	TRBJ1-2	CASSDPRLPNSYGYTF
TRBV4-1	TRBJ2-3	CASSSRTSDVSDTQYF
TRBV18	TRBJ1-1	CASSGGQGAEAFF
TRBV3-1/TRBV3-2	TRBJ2-3	CASSPYLTTDTQYF
TRBV19	TRBJ2-6	CASSDQVSSGANVLTF
TRBV19	TRBJ2-2	CASSFPAAAGWGGELFF
TRBV7-8	TRBJ1-1	CASSWGDIEAFF
TRBV9	TRBJ2-2	CASSVGLAGGELFF
TRBV5-1	TRBJ1-1	CASSAVIDTEAFF
TRBV5-4	TRBJ2-1	CASSFAGFDEQFF
TRBV11-2	TRBJ2-1	CASSFTGDLGAYNEQFF
TRBV7-8	TRBJ1-2	CASSPRALSNYGYTF
TRBV5-8	TRBJ1-2	CASSHPPGPLYGYTF
TRBV28	TRBJ2-2	CASSFSDSITGELFF